The 25 T cell receptor beta chains given below trace back to one sample, sequenced in a study of radiation and T cells in renal cell carcinoma. Generated by immunoSEQ multiplex PCR, the TCRdb table keeps only in-frame clones and is missing some. The table includes about 50,000 clones, roughly 83% detected once. Time point in this sample: baseline pretreatment blood. Treatment of the sample: 15 Gy SBRT to primary tumor, nephrectomy 4 weeks later. Source: blood, taken from a patient whose treatment included radiotherapy and nephrectomy. The receptors were sampled from a woman in her 70s with renal cell carcinoma.

The V and J genes are TRBV19 and TRBJ1-5; D gene ambiguous. V was clipped by 4 bases and J by 6 bases, with 13 bases between them. The CDR3 length is 14 residues. Germline lookup yields CDR1 LNHDA and CDR2 SQIVND (reference sequence). The CDR3 DNA reads as TGTGCCAGTAGTAATCTTCTTCAGGCTCAGCCCCAGCATTTT. It codes for CASSNLLQAQPQHF.

The J gene is TRBJ1-2, the V gene TRBV2; no clear D gene. The CDR3 length is 13 residues. CDR1 and CDR2 (germline): SNHLY, FYNNEI. The V end lost 3 bases, the J end lost 6 bases, and 11 bases lay between the germline ends. For the CDR3, the DNA is TGTGCCAGCAGTGATAGGATGGTTGATGGCTACACCTTC. This translates into CASSDRMVDGYTF. The full variable domain, with the rest looked up from reference TRBV2 and TRBJ1-2, is EPEVTQTPSHQVTQMGQEVILRCVPISNHLYFYWYRQILGQKVEFLVSFYNNEISEKSEIFDDQFSVERPDGSNFTLKIRSTKLEDSAMYFCASSDRMVDGYTFGSGTRLTVV.

CDR3 residues: CASTYMNTEAFF. The DNA for the CDR3 is TGTGCCAGCACGTACATGAACACTGAAGCTTTCTTT. The chain carries TRBV6-6 and TRBJ1-1; no clear D. CDR3 size: 12 residues. The V end was cut by 7 bases, the J end by 0 bases, with 6 bases between. Germline V gene data show CDR1 as MNHNY and CDR2 as SVGAGI (reference sequence).

This clone was seen more than once but under ten times. The chain carries TRBV28 and TRBJ1-2, with D perhaps TRBD1 (5 bases). Trimming left V 7 bases short and J 3 bases short, with 18 bases between. CDR1 MDHEN and CDR2 SYDVKM come from the germline V gene. This CDR3 region has 15 residues. The CDR3 nucleotides are TGTGCCAGCACCCTTCTGAGGGGCGATGACTATGGCTACACCTTC. This translates into CASTLLRGDDYGYTF.

This chain joins TRBV10-2 and TRBJ2-3; 13 bases align to TRBD2. This CDR3 has 16 residues. V lost 6 bases, J lost 4 bases, and 7 bases stayed unmatched. Germline V CDR1 and CDR2: WSHSY, SAAADI. Written as DNA, the CDR3 is TGCGCCAGCAGGGGGGGACTAGCGGGAAGGTCAGATACGCAGTATTTT. It specifies CASRGGLAGRSDTQYF.

The rearrangement joins TRBV19 to TRBJ1-1; a possible D gene is TRBD1 (6 bases). The CDR3 totals 17 residues. The germline V gene encodes CDR1 LNHDA and CDR2 SQIVND (reference sequence). The V gene lost 0 bases and the J gene lost 1 base, with 15 bases spanning the gap. As DNA, the CDR3 is TGTGCCAGTAGTATAGACCCTCCGGGGGCCTGGAACACTGAAGCTTTCTTT. Its translation is CASSIDPPGAWNTEAFF.

The chain employs TRBV7-9 and TRBJ2-7; D unresolved. V was trimmed by 5 bases and J by 0 bases, leaving 14 bases between them. The germline CDR1 and CDR2 sequences are SEHNR and FQNEAQ (reference sequence). This CDR3 has 15 amino acids. The CDR3 loop is CASSKITYFSYEQYF. The CDR3 DNA follows: TGTGCCAGCAGCAAGATAACGTACTTCTCCTACGAGCAGTACTTC.

This clone was seen more than once but under ten times. The rearrangement links TRBV9 to TRBJ2-3; D possibly corresponds to TRBD1 (6 bases). Germline CDR1 and CDR2: SGDLS and YYNGEE. With 0 bases removed from V and 4 bases from J, the gap between germline ends came to 18 bases. The CDR3 contains 17 residues. The CDR3 DNA reads as TGTGCCAGCAGCGTAGCGGACAGCCCCCTACCCTCAGATACGCAGTATTTT. Residues: CASSVADSPLPSDTQYF.

This chain connects TRBV2 to TRBJ2-7; 10 positions match TRBD2. Germline CDR1 is SNHLY and CDR2 is FYNNEI. This CDR3 is built from 14 residues. Trimming cost V 7 bases and J 7 bases; bases outside gene matches: 10. The CDR3 is CASKEREGLWEQYF. CDR3 bases: TGTGCCAGCAAGGAGCGGGAGGGCCTGTGGGAGCAGTACTTC.

The chain has TRBV2 and TRBJ2-2; 11 bases map to TRBD2. CDR3 length: 16 amino acids. The V gene's germline CDR1 is SNHLY and CDR2 FYNNEI. V was clipped by 4 bases and J by 5 bases; unmatched bases: 6. The CDR3 bases are TGTGCCAGCAGTGTAGATAGCGGGAGGGCGACCGGGGAGCTGTTTTTT. Its translation: CASSVDSGRATGELFF.

The rearrangement joins TRBV29-1 to TRBJ2-2; TRBD1 agrees at 7 bases. The trim removed 4 bases at V and 0 bases at J, leaving 2 bases unmatched. Germline V gives CDR1 SQVTM, CDR2 ANQGSEA. The CDR3 consists of 14 residues. This chain's CDR3 is CSVGQGSNTGELFF. The CDR3 nucleotides are TGCAGCGTTGGACAGGGCTCGAACACCGGGGAGCTGTTTTTT.

CDR3: CASSKEAGGSLTF. CDR3 coding DNA: TGTGCCAGCAGCAAAGAGGCCGGGGGCAGTTTGACCTTC. This chain joins TRBV21-1 and TRBJ1-2. TRBV21-1 is marked as a pseudogene. The CDR3 has 13 residues.

In nucleotides, the CDR3 is TGTGCCAGCAGCCGCACAACAGAGGGGAGAAACATTCAGTACTTC. Residues: CASSRTTEGRNIQYF. The rearrangement joins TRBV14 to TRBJ2-4; the D call may be TRBD1 or TRBD2 (5 bases each). Germline CDR1 reads SGHDN; CDR2 reads FVKESK. CDR3 size: 15 residues. The V end was cut by 4 bases, the J end by 6 bases, with 16 bases between.

The rearrangement uses TRBV10-3 and TRBJ2-7; D is unclear. V lost 7 bases to trimming and J lost 0 bases, with 7 bases between them. Germline loops: CDR1 ENHRY, CDR2 SYGVKD. This CDR3 contains 12 residues. Here the CDR3 reads CAIKDASYEQYF. For the CDR3, the DNA is TGTGCCATCAAAGACGCCTCCTACGAGCAGTACTTC.

This rearrangement joins TRBV5-4 to TRBJ1-3; no reliable D call. CDR3 length: 14 amino acids. CDR1 is SGHNT and CDR2 is YYREEE in the germline V gene (reference sequence). Trimming took 1 base from V and 6 from J, leaving 11 bases between them. The CDR3 DNA reads as TGTGCCAGCAGCTTGCAAGGACTCTCAAACACCATATATTTT. This codes for CASSLQGLSNTIYF.

The table lists this clone with many counts. DNA for the CDR3: TGTGCCAGTAGTATGGGGGCCCGGACAGGGATCAACGAGCAGTACTTC. This translates into CASSMGARTGINEQYF. The chain employs TRBV19 and TRBJ2-7, with 8 nucleotides matching TRBD1. The CDR3 is 16 amino acids. CDR1 and CDR2 (germline): LNHDA, SQIVND (reference sequence). With 3 bases clipped from V and 5 bases from J, the junction kept 12 bases outside the gene matches. Drawing the rest from reference TRBV19 and TRBJ2-7, the complete variable domain is DGGITQSPKYLFRKEGQNVTLSCEQNLNHDAMYWYRQDPGQGLRLIYYSQIVNDFQKGDIAEGYSVSREKKESFPLTVTSAQKNPTAFYLCASSMGARTGINEQYFGPGTRLTVT.

This sequence joins TRBV15 and TRBJ1-3; D remains ambiguous. Trimming pared 3 bases from V and 0 bases from J, leaving 6 bases between. Per the germline V gene, CDR1 is LNHNV and CDR2 is YYDKDF (reference sequence). The CDR3 spans 14 residues. The DNA of the CDR3 is TGTGCCACCAGCAGCGGGAACTCTGGAAACACCATATATTTT. Its protein is CATSSGNSGNTIYF.

The table lists this clone with a count of one. In nucleotides, the CDR3 is TGTGCCAGCAGTCGGGACAGCCAAGAGACCCAGTACTTC. Translation gives CASSRDSQETQYF. The chain combines TRBV2 with TRBJ2-5; TRBD1 agrees at 7 bases. Germline V lookup: CDR1 SNHLY, CDR2 FYNNEI. V trimming: 5 bases; J trimming: 1 base; junction bases outside the gene matches: 1. CDR3 length: 13 residues.

The rearrangement links TRBV19 to TRBJ1-1; no clear D gene. Trimming took off 3 bases at V and 1 base at J, with 9 bases between the two ends. This CDR3 has 14 residues. The germline CDR1 and CDR2 sequences are LNHDA and SQIVND (reference sequence). The CDR3 coding sequence is TGTGCCAGTAGTATCGCGGGAGGGAACACTGAAGCTTTCTTT. Translating it yields CASSIAGGNTEAFF.

This clone was observed a single time. The J gene is TRBJ2-5, the V gene TRBV29-1; TRBD1 aligns across 8 bases. Looked up from germline, CDR1 is SQVTM and CDR2 is ANQGSEA. This CDR3 has 15 amino acids. J lost 5 bases, V lost 4 bases, and 12 bases had no gene match. The chain's CDR3 is CSVGSNRGFGETQYF. The DNA for the CDR3 is TGCAGCGTTGGAAGTAACAGGGGGTTTGGGGAGACCCAGTACTTC.

The chain combines TRBV19 with TRBJ2-1; possible D gene TRBD1, 6 bases. In germline, CDR1 is LNHDA, CDR2 SQIVND (reference sequence). The V gene lost 4 bases and the J gene lost 6 bases, with 16 bases spanning the gap. This CDR3 is 15 amino acids long. Here the CDR3 DNA reads TGTGCCAGTAGTAAATCCCCGGACAGAAGCAATGAGCAGTTCTTC. It translates to CASSKSPDRSNEQFF.

The rearrangement links TRBV5-4 to TRBJ1-1; TRBD1 might be the D (6 bases). CDR1 SGHNT and CDR2 YYREEE come from the germline V gene (reference sequence). Trimming removed 4 bases from V and 5 bases from J, with 21 bases in between. The CDR3 has 16 residues. CDR3 residues: CASSRGPAGEWTEAFF. CDR3 DNA sequence: TGTGCCAGCAGCCGGGGGCCCGCAGGGGAATGGACTGAAGCTTTCTTT.

This clone has more than one count but fewer than ten. J is TRBJ1-2 and V is TRBV7-9; 10 bases align to TRBD1. V trimming: 4 bases; J trimming: 7 bases; junction bases outside the gene matches: 6. The CDR3 consists of 14 residues. Germline CDR1 SEHNR, CDR2 FQNEAQ (reference sequence). CDR3 protein: CASSSSTGGSGYTF. The CDR3 coding sequence is TGTGCCAGCAGCTCGTCGACAGGGGGCAGTGGCTACACCTTC.

V and J are TRBV19 and TRBJ2-7; 10 bases agree with TRBD1. Germline V CDR1 and CDR2: LNHDA, SQIVND (reference sequence). The CDR3 runs 15 residues. Unmatched junction bases numbered 2, after V lost 3 bases and J lost 0 bases. The CDR3 here is CASSMGTGASYEQYF. The CDR3 DNA sequence: TGTGCCAGTAGTATGGGGACAGGGGCCTCCTACGAGCAGTACTTC.

The chain combines TRBV6-1 with TRBJ1-2; 7 bases match TRBD1. Germline V CDR1 and CDR2: MNHNS, SASEGT. Germline trimming cut 5 bases from V and 5 bases from J; bases unmatched to any gene: 8. The CDR3 loop spans 14 amino acids. CDR3 sequence reads: CASSFRQGQYGYTF. The DNA for the CDR3 is TGTGCCAGCAGTTTCCGACAGGGTCAATATGGCTACACCTTC.